Below, 3 T cell receptor beta chains from the same sample are listed, as sequenced in a study of T cell responses to AZD1222 COVID-19 vaccine. The data were produced by immunoSEQ multiplex PCR, yet TCRdb's version contains in-frame clones alone and is incomplete. The sample has 160,000 or so clones, approximately 90% seen once. This material consisted of peripheral blood, taken on day 0 of AZD1222 vaccination. The receptors originated from an adult in good health.

The chain joins TRBV29-1 to TRBJ2-3; D unclear. This CDR3 is 13 amino acids long. Germline CDR1 SQVTM, CDR2 ANQGSEA. Trimming removed 4 bases at V and 2 bases at J, with 10 bases between. CDR3: CSVVSTSTDTQYF. CDR3 in DNA: TGCAGCGTTGTGTCAACTTCCACAGATACGCAGTATTTT.

This rearrangement joins TRBV12-5 to TRBJ1-1; unclear D gene. V lost 0 bases and J lost 3, with 14 bases in between. Germline lookup yields CDR1 LGHNT and CDR2 FRNRAP. This CDR3 has 16 residues. The CDR3 is CASGLVGVQPYTEAFF. For the CDR3, the DNA is TGTGCTAGTGGTTTGGTAGGCGTACAGCCATACACTGAAGCTTTCTTT.

The rearrangement joins TRBV5-1 to TRBJ1-2, with TRBD1 identical over 8 bases. With V trimmed by 0 bases and J by 1 base, 5 bases remained unmatched. Germline V CDR1 and CDR2: SGHRS, YFSETQ. CDR3 length: 16 amino acids. The CDR3 loop is CASSLAAGGDNYGYTF. The CDR3, as DNA: TGCGCCAGCAGCTTGGCCGCAGGGGGCGATAACTATGGCTACACCTTC.